This TCR beta chain was profiled in a study of blood T cell repertoires in COVID-19. Study information: The study drew acute and convalescent COVID-19 samples from the United States, Italy and Spain. T cells, B-cell-depleted T cells, or PBMCs supplied cDNA or gDNA.

CDR1 and CDR2 from the germline V gene are LGHDT and YNNKEL (reference sequence). The CDR3 contains 16 residues. V dropped 5 bases and J dropped 0 bases, with 11 bases sitting between them. Original handling: Amplifying reference gene primers gave estimates of nucleated cell counts. The data were produced by immunoSEQ multiplex PCR, yet TCRdb's version contains in-frame clones alone and is incomplete. The V and J calls and clone size come from that table; D and trimming were worked out from the DNA. This table has some 190,000 clones, 81% appearing once. The Seattle site enrolled patients during active infection and followed them longitudinally.

The receptor was derived from a woman in her 40s with COVID-19, enrolled during active disease. The genes are TRBV3-1 (or the pseudogene TRBV3-2) and TRBJ1-6; possible D gene TRBD1, 5 bases. Sequenced: peripheral blood. This CDR3 reads CASSFDSLSYNSPLHF. As DNA, the CDR3 is TGTGCCAGCAGCTTCGACAGCCTCTCCTATAATTCACCCCTCCACTTT.